This entry lists 29 T cell receptor beta chains sequenced from one sample in a study of T cell responses to AZD1222 COVID-19 vaccine. Assay used: immunoSEQ multiplex PCR; TCRdb lists only in-frame clones, some missing. Found here are around 110,000 clones, about 90% of them singletons; the top ten hold 7.5% to 8%. The sequenced sample was peripheral blood, obtained on day 0 of AZD1222 vaccination. The receptor set was obtained from an adult in good health.

This clone occurred once. The genes are TRBV5-1 and TRBJ2-1, with 10 bases aligning to TRBD2. This CDR3 comprises 15 residues. Germline loops: CDR1 SGHRS, CDR2 YFSETQ. Trimming at V came to 3 bases and at J to 7 bases, leaving 7 bases not matched to a gene. The CDR3 is CASSYLAGGVNEQFF. CDR3 sequence (DNA): TGCGCCAGCAGCTACTTAGCGGGAGGAGTGAATGAGCAGTTCTTC.

This clone was recorded once. This rearrangement joins TRBV10-2 to TRBJ1-1, with a tentative D call TRBD1 (5 bases). The CDR3 consists of 15 residues. V was pared by 0 bases and J by 6 bases, with 14 bases between. Germline V CDR1 and CDR2: WSHSY, SAAADI. CDR3 bases: TGCGCCAGCAGTGAGTCTTGGGGCGAAAGTCCTGAAGCTTTCTTT. Its protein product is CASSESWGESPEAFF.

The chain recombines TRBV10-3 with TRBJ2-2, with D perhaps being TRBD1 or TRBD2 (6 bases each). CDR1 and CDR2 from the germline V gene are ENHRY and SYGVKD. Between the trimmed V and J ends, which lost 3 bases and 2 bases, there was a span of 10 bases. The CDR3 is 15 amino acids. This chain's CDR3 is CAISENGGNTGELFF. CDR3 nucleotide sequence: TGTGCCATCAGTGAAAACGGGGGCAACACCGGGGAGCTGTTTTTT.

V gene TRBV3-1 (or the pseudogene TRBV3-2) combines with J gene TRBJ1-2; 7 bases map to TRBD1. The CDR3 has 15 residues. Germline V gives CDR1 LGHDT, CDR2 YNNKEL (reference sequence). Trimming cost V 4 bases and J 8 bases; bases outside gene matches: 13. The CDR3 protein is CASSPRSTGERGYTF. The DNA for the CDR3 is TGTGCCAGCAGCCCTCGATCTACAGGGGAACGCGGCTACACCTTC.

This clone was detected only a few times. The V call is TRBV3-1 (or the pseudogene TRBV3-2), the J call TRBJ2-1; D may match TRBD1 or TRBD2 (6 bases each). V lost 10 bases and J lost 6, with 10 bases in between. CDR3 size: 11 residues. CDR1 LGHDT and CDR2 YNNKEL come from the germline V gene (reference sequence). The chain's CDR3 is CATGGGNEQFF. In DNA form, the CDR3 reads TGTGCCACAGGAGGGGGCAATGAGCAGTTCTTC.

The genes are TRBV19 and TRBJ1-5; D not certain. This CDR3 comprises 14 residues. The V end lost 5 bases, the J end lost 4 bases, and 12 bases lay between the germline ends. CDR1 LNHDA and CDR2 SQIVND come from the germline V gene (reference sequence). The CDR3 DNA is TGTGCCAGTAGTCCCCAACAGCTTAATCAGCCCCAGCATTTT. Translating gives CASSPQQLNQPQHF.

The J gene is TRBJ2-1, the V gene TRBV7-3; tentative D call: TRBD2 (6 bases). Germline values: CDR1 SGHTA, CDR2 FQGTGA. CDR3 length: 16 amino acids. Trimming removed 1 base at V and 2 bases at J, with 12 bases between. This CDR3 reads CASSLNGGEAYNEQFF. The CDR3, as DNA: TGTGCCAGCAGCTTAAATGGCGGGGAGGCCTACAATGAGCAGTTCTTC.

The genes are TRBV10-1 and TRBJ1-2; 9 bases map to TRBD1. The CDR3 loop spans 14 amino acids. The trim removed 7 bases at V and 2 bases at J, leaving 5 bases unmatched. CDR1 WNHNN and CDR2 SYGVQD come from the germline V gene (reference sequence). The CDR3 coding sequence is TGCGCCAGCAATTGGGACAGGGACAACTATGGCTACACCTTC. Residues: CASNWDRDNYGYTF.

This chain links TRBV28 with TRBJ2-2; 13 nucleotides align to TRBD2. Germline-derived CDR1 and CDR2 are MDHEN and SYDVKM. This CDR3 has 15 residues. V dropped 7 bases and J dropped 4; count of bases not matched to a gene: 3. CDR3 coding DNA: TGTGCCAGCACTGGACTAGCGGGAGCCACCGGGGAGCTGTTTTTT. It encodes CASTGLAGATGELFF.

The rearrangement links TRBV5-1 to TRBJ2-2, with 7 bases identical to TRBD2. This CDR3 has 16 amino acids. Germline V lookup: CDR1 SGHRS, CDR2 YFSETQ. With 3 bases clipped from V and 5 bases from J, the junction kept 10 bases outside the gene matches. CDR3 in amino acids: CASSSATSLSTGELFF. The CDR3 region has the DNA TGCGCCAGCAGCTCCGCGACTAGCCTTTCAACCGGGGAGCTGTTTTTT.

CDR3 bases: TGTGCCAGCAGTGAAGGAATAGGCCCCGCCACCTACGAGCAGTACTTC. Amino acids: CASSEGIGPATYEQYF. The gene calls are TRBV6-1 and TRBJ2-7; D is unclear. Trimming took off 1 base at V and 2 bases at J, with 15 bases between the two ends. Germline V lookup: CDR1 MNHNS, CDR2 SASEGT. This CDR3 has 16 residues.

V and J are TRBV20-1 and TRBJ1-1, with D tentatively TRBD1 (5 bases). The CDR3 sequence is 11 residues long. Trimming removed 8 bases from V and 2 bases from J, with 9 bases in between. Germline CDR1 and CDR2: DFQATT and SNEGSKA (reference sequence). The CDR3 sequence is CSQGGNTEAFF. CDR3 nucleotide sequence: TGCAGTCAGGGTGGTAACACTGAAGCTTTCTTT.

Regarding this clone: One end of the junction fails to match germline, which may point to a read error. The J gene is TRBJ2-4, the V gene TRBV3-1 (or the pseudogene TRBV3-2), with 8 bases lining up with TRBD2. The germline CDR1 and CDR2 sequences are LGHDT and YNNKEL (reference sequence). This CDR3 spans 14 amino acids. The DNA of the CDR3 is TGTGCCAGCAGGCAAGCGGGAGTGGTAAACATTCAGTACTTC. The encoded protein is CASRQAGVVNIQYF.

The chain combines TRBV24-1 with TRBJ2-5, with 11 bases matching TRBD2. This CDR3 region has 16 residues. In germline, CDR1 is KGHDR, CDR2 SFDVKD. Trimming at V came to 5 bases and at J to 0 bases, leaving 4 bases not matched to a gene. This chain's CDR3 is CATSGATSGNQETQYF. The CDR3 nucleotides are TGTGCCACCAGTGGCGCGACTAGCGGGAACCAAGAGACCCAGTACTTC.

In DNA, the CDR3 is TGTGCCTGGAGTGTCGACTCATACCACCAAGAGACCCAGTACTTC. Translated, it gives CAWSVDSYHQETQYF. The rearrangement uses TRBV30 and TRBJ2-5; D gene unclear. Between the trimmed V and J ends, which lost 0 bases and 0 bases, there was a span of 11 bases. This CDR3 spans 15 amino acids. The V gene's germline CDR1 is GTSNPN and CDR2 SVGIG (reference sequence).

This clone appeared a single time. V usage is TRBV27 and J usage is TRBJ1-1; D remains unclear. CDR1 and CDR2 (germline): MNHEY, SMNVEV (reference sequence). V was clipped by 4 bases and J by 8 bases, with 17 bases between them. The CDR3 extends over 14 amino acids. The CDR3 here is CASSSLPLTQEAFF. CDR3 DNA sequence: TGTGCCAGCAGTTCCTTACCCCTCACCCAGGAAGCTTTCTTT.

The chain has TRBV27 and TRBJ1-3; tentatively, D is TRBD1 (5 bases). Germline CDR1 and CDR2: MNHEY and SMNVEV (reference sequence). Trimming cost V 5 bases and J 1 base, with 15 bases left between them. The CDR3 loop spans 16 amino acids. The CDR3 sequence: CASSTAGRGSGNTIYF. The CDR3 DNA reads as TGTGCCAGCAGTACGGCAGGGAGAGGGTCTGGAAACACCATATATTTT.

The chain has TRBV19 and TRBJ2-1; the match to TRBD2 covers 11 bases. CDR3 length: 17 amino acids. CDR1 LNHDA and CDR2 SQIVND come from the germline V gene (reference sequence). The J segment lost 6 bases and the V segment lost 7 bases, leaving 14 bases of the junction unmatched. CDR3 DNA sequence: TGTGCCAGTACTGACGGAACTAGCGGGAGAACTGGCAATGAGCAGTTCTTC. Its translation: CASTDGTSGRTGNEQFF.

This chain connects TRBV9 to TRBJ1-4; the match to TRBD1 covers 8 bases. V was pared by 0 bases and J by 3 bases, with 4 bases of the junction left unmatched. The CDR3 spans 16 residues. Per the germline V gene, CDR1 is SGDLS and CDR2 is YYNGEE. The CDR3 DNA reads TGTGCCAGCAGCGTAGTGACAGGGGAGGCTAATGAAAAACTGTTTTTT. Translated: CASSVVTGEANEKLFF.

The gene calls are TRBV7-9 and TRBJ1-1; D perhaps matches TRBD1 (5 bases). V was trimmed by 5 bases and J by 4 bases, leaving 11 bases between them. The germline V gene has CDR1 SEHNR and CDR2 FQNEAQ (reference sequence). This CDR3 is 13 amino acids long. CDR3 coding DNA: TGTGCCAGCAGCCCCCCCGGGGCCACTGAAGCTTTCTTT. This sequence encodes CASSPPGATEAFF. Together with reference TRBV7-9 and TRBJ1-1, the CDR3 gives the full variable domain: DTGVSQNPRHKITKRGQNVTFRCDPISEHNRLYWYRQTLGQGPEFLTYFQNEAQLEKSRLLSDRFSAERPKGSFSTLEIQRTEQGDSAMYLCASSPPGATEAFFGQGTRLTVV.

Only one count was recorded for this clone. The chain employs TRBV12-5 and TRBJ1-1, with a possible D match to TRBD1 (6 bases). This CDR3 region has 13 residues. Germline V gene sequence: CDR1 LGHNT, CDR2 FRNRAP. Trimming took 6 bases from V and 5 from J, leaving 13 bases between them. CDR3 sequence (DNA): TGTGCTAGTGGCCGGGGGGCCGGGACTGAAGCTTTCTTT. It codes for CASGRGAGTEAFF. The full variable domain, its missing parts supplied by reference TRBV12-5 and TRBJ1-1, is DARVTQTPRHKVTEMGQEVTMRCQPILGHNTVFWYRQTMMQGLELLAYFRNRAPLDDSGMPKDRFSAEMPDATLATLKIQPSEPRDSAVYFCASGRGAGTEAFFGQGTRLTVV.

The J gene is TRBJ1-1, the V gene TRBV9; D is unclear. The CDR3 runs 12 residues. In germline, CDR1 is SGDLS, CDR2 YYNGEE. Trimming took off 2 bases at V and 3 bases at J, with 5 bases between the two ends. CDR3 region: CASSVSDTEAFF. The CDR3 bases are TGTGCCAGCAGCGTCAGTGACACTGAAGCTTTCTTT.

Concerning this clone itself: A junction boundary mismatches the germline segment, possibly from a read error. The rearrangement links TRBV5-1 to TRBJ2-2, with D unresolved. The V gene's germline CDR1 is SGHRS and CDR2 YFSETQ. This CDR3 spans 18 amino acids. CDR3 sequence reads: CASCFDTTAPMNTGELFF. The CDR3 region has the DNA TGCGCCAGCTGCTTCGACACCACAGCTCCTATGAACACCGGGGAGCTGTTTTTT.

With respect to this clone: A read error may account for a junction end that differs from germline. The chain uses TRBV19 and TRBJ1-5; no clear D. The CDR3 has 11 residues. Germline V lookup: CDR1 LNHDA, CDR2 SQIVND (reference sequence). The CDR3 region has the DNA TGTGCCAGTGGTATGAATCAGCCCCAGCATTTT. This encodes CASGMNQPQHF.

This chain uses TRBV28 with TRBJ1-1; D gene ambiguous. Germline assignment: CDR1 MDHEN and CDR2 SYDVKM. There are 14 residues in the CDR3. V was pared by 3 bases and J by 3 bases, with 11 bases between. As DNA, the CDR3 is TGTGCCAGCAGTTTTCAGCCGACTTACACTGAAGCTTTCTTT. It codes for CASSFQPTYTEAFF.

V gene TRBV27 combines with J gene TRBJ1-5; 7 bases align to TRBD1. This CDR3 is 16 amino acids long. CDR1 MNHEY and CDR2 SMNVEV come from the germline V gene (reference sequence). V shed 1 base, J shed 1 base, and the junction held 4 bases outside the gene matches. CDR3 sequence reads: CASSLFPQGSNQPQHF. CDR3 DNA sequence: TGTGCCAGCAGTTTATTTCCACAGGGGAGCAATCAGCCCCAGCATTTT.

This rearrangement joins TRBV6-6 to TRBJ1-6; no clear D. Germline V lookup: CDR1 MNHNY, CDR2 SVGAGI (reference sequence). The CDR3 has 13 residues. The V end was cut by 7 bases, the J end by 7 bases, with 11 bases between. CDR3 DNA sequence: TGTGCCAGCAATATAAAGGGAAATTCACCCCTCCACTTT. Translation: CASNIKGNSPLHF.

This clone came up once. V usage is TRBV2 and J usage is TRBJ1-2; D is possibly TRBD1 (6 bases). The germline gives CDR1 SNHLY, CDR2 FYNNEI. Trimming left V 7 bases short and J 7 bases short, with 16 bases between. This CDR3 has 13 residues. The CDR3: CASIGGAKTGYTF. The CDR3 DNA sequence: TGTGCCAGCATTGGGGGCGCGAAAACTGGCTACACCTTC.

This chain links TRBV28 with TRBJ2-7, with 11 bases aligning to TRBD2. The CDR3 has 15 amino acids. Losses at the gene ends were 5 bases for V and 5 bases for J; bases not matched to a gene: 8. Germline V lookup: CDR1 MDHEN, CDR2 SYDVKM. CDR3 DNA: TGTGCCAGCAGTCTCATAGCGGGAGGGCCCCACGAGCAGTACTTC. This gives the protein CASSLIAGGPHEQYF. The full variable domain, its missing parts supplied by reference TRBV28 and TRBJ2-7, is DVKVTQSSRYLVKRTGEKVFLECVQDMDHENMFWYRQDPGLGLRLIYFSYDVKMKEKGDIPEGYSVSREKKERFSLILESASTNQTSMYLCASSLIAGGPHEQYFGPGTRLTVT.